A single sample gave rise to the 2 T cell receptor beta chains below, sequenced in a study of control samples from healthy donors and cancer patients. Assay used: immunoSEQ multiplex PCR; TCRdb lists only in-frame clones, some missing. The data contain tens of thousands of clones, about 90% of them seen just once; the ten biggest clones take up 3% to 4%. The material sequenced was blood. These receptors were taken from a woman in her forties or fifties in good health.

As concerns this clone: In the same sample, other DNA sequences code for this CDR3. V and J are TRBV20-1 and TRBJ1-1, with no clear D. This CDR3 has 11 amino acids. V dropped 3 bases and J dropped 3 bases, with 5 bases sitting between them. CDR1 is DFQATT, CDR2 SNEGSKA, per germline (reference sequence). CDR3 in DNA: TGCAGTGCTAGTGAAGACACTGAAGCTTTCTTT. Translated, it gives CSASEDTEAFF.

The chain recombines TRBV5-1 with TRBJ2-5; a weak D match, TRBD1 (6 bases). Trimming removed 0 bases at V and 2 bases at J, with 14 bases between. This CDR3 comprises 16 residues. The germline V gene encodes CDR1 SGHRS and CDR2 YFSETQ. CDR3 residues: CASSLDGRGRQETQYF. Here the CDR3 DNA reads TGCGCCAGCAGCTTGGACGGCAGGGGAAGGCAAGAGACCCAGTACTTC.